A single sample is the source of the 13 T cell receptor beta chains below, sequenced in a study of molecular identifiers for immune sequencing clone quantification. One entry per CDR3 protein results from TCRdb running MiXCR on the PCR reads. Here the sample spans 40,000 to 45,000 distinct CDR3 sequences, 15% to 20% being singletons. The sequencing sample was made of naive CD8+ T cells from blood, with Jurkat cell RNA spiked in. The subset denotes: FACS-sorted CD8+CD4-CCR7+CD45RA+ naive T cells. These receptors were obtained from a human donor in good health. Some libraries in this study had Jurkat cell RNA spiked in.

Notes on this clonotype: A much more abundant neighbour one base away suggests this may be a read error. The rearrangement links TRBV12-5 to TRBJ1-1; D unclear. V was cut by 6 bases and J by 5 bases, with 7 bases left in between. CDR1 and CDR2 from the germline V gene are LGHNT and FRNRAP. This CDR3 contains 11 residues. CDR3: CASGMGTEAFF. The CDR3, as DNA: TGTGCTAGTGGGATGGGGACTGAAGCTTTCTTT.

This clonotype has ten or more counts. The chain carries TRBV7-9 and TRBJ2-5, with D tentatively TRBD2 (6 bases). V was cut by 4 bases and J by 3 bases, with 18 bases left in between. The length of the CDR3 is 16 residues. Germline V gene lookup returns CDR1 SEHNR and CDR2 FQNEAQ (reference sequence). CDR3 in amino acids: CASSSTSGTWEETQYF. For the CDR3, the DNA is TGTGCCAGCAGCTCAACGTCCGGGACTTGGGAAGAGACCCAGTACTTC.

This clonotype was seen at least ten times. The gene calls are TRBV4-3 and TRBJ2-3; 9 nucleotides agree with TRBD1. Germline V CDR1 and CDR2: LGHNA, YSLEER. V dropped 1 base and J dropped 2; count of bases not matched to a gene: 4. The CDR3 loop spans 16 amino acids. The CDR3 protein is CASSQVQGAYTDTQYF. The CDR3 DNA follows: TGCGCCAGCAGCCAAGTACAGGGGGCGTACACAGATACGCAGTATTTT.

This chain connects TRBV28 to TRBJ2-2; 9 bases line up with TRBD2. The V segment lost 1 base and the J segment 3 bases; nucleotides outside the gene matches: 6. This CDR3 has 17 residues. CDR1 MDHEN and CDR2 SYDVKM come from the germline V gene. The CDR3: CASSLFSGRGYTGELFF. The CDR3 DNA reads as TGTGCCAGCAGTTTATTTAGCGGGAGAGGGTACACCGGGGAGCTGTTTTTT.

The sample holds many counts of this clonotype. This sequence joins TRBV13 and TRBJ2-4; 9 nucleotides agree with TRBD2. Trimming took 5 bases from V and 6 from J; bases not matched to a gene: 5. The CDR3 consists of 14 residues. CDR1 and CDR2 (germline): PRHDT, FYEKMQ (reference sequence). As DNA, the CDR3 is TGTGCCAGCAGCCAGGGACTAGCCCTAAACATTCAGTACTTC. This sequence encodes CASSQGLALNIQYF. The full variable domain, rest sourced from reference TRBV13 and TRBJ2-4, is AAGVIQSPRHLIKEKRETATLKCYPIPRHDTVYWYQQGPGQDPQFLISFYEKMQSDKGSIPDRFSAQQFSDYHSELNMSSLELGDSALYFCASSQGLALNIQYFGAGTRLSVL.

Ten or more counts support this clonotype. The chain links TRBV29-1 to TRBJ1-1; D may be TRBD1 (5 bases). CDR1 SQVTM and CDR2 ANQGSEA come from the germline V gene. This CDR3 has 11 amino acids. V was shortened by 6 bases and J by 7 bases, with 12 bases between the two germline ends. The CDR3 protein is CSVDQGIEAFF. Written as DNA, the CDR3 is TGCAGCGTCGACCAGGGAATTGAAGCTTTCTTT.

Note on this clonotype: This may be a read error: a much more frequent sequence differs by one nucleotide. The chain links TRBV6-5 to TRBJ2-2; possibly TRBD1 for D (5 bases). CDR1 is MNHEY, CDR2 SVGAGI, per germline. This CDR3 contains 14 residues. The CDR3 DNA is TGTGCCAGCACCGACAGACCGAACGCCGGGGAGCTGTTTTTT. Its protein product is CASTDRPNAGELFF.

This clonotype was counted at least ten times. The chain joins TRBV4-1 to TRBJ2-7, with D perhaps TRBD2 (7 bases). Germline assignment: CDR1 MGHRA and CDR2 YSYEKL. The V end was cut by 3 bases, the J end by 2 bases, with 11 bases between. The CDR3 spans 14 residues. The CDR3 region is CASSHSGGPYEQYF. CDR3 sequence (DNA): TGCGCCAGCAGCCATTCGGGGGGCCCCTACGAGCAGTACTTC.

The table lists this clonotype with a count of one. Sequence at one end of the junction differs from germline and may be a read error. The genes are TRBV6-2 or TRBV6-3 and TRBJ2-5; D is possibly TRBD1 or TRBD2 (7 bases each). The CDR3 contains 20 residues. Per germline, CDR1 MNHEY and CDR2 SVGEGT. Here the CDR3 reads CAGSPSIGLAGVHNRGTQYF. For the CDR3, the DNA is TGTGCCGGCAGTCCCTCTATAGGGCTGGCGGGAGTGCACAACAGGGGGACCCAGTACTTC.

This clonotype has a count of ten or more. V and J are TRBV9 and TRBJ1-5; weak D call: TRBD1 (5 bases). V was clipped by 10 bases and J by 0 bases, with 23 bases between them. The CDR3 runs 17 residues. From germline, CDR1 is SGDLS and CDR2 YYNGEE. The DNA for the CDR3 is TGTGCCCAGGTCAGGCAGGGAGGGTTCAATAGCAATCAGCCCCAGCATTTT. Protein product: CAQVRQGGFNSNQPQHF.

This clonotype appeared many times. J is TRBJ1-3 and V is TRBV20-1; weak D call: TRBD1 (6 bases). The CDR3 has 20 amino acids. CDR1 is DFQATT and CDR2 is SNEGSKA in the germline V gene (reference sequence). V gave up 4 bases and J gave up 0 bases, with 28 bases separating them. As DNA, the CDR3 is TGCAGTGCTATTCCCATTCTCCCGATCTCAGGGGAGCGCTCTGGAAACACCATATATTTT. Its protein is CSAIPILPISGERSGNTIYF.

This clonotype was counted at least ten times. The genes are TRBV19 and TRBJ1-1; a weak D match, TRBD1 (5 bases). V was clipped by 5 bases and J by 3 bases, with 16 bases between them. Germline values: CDR1 LNHDA, CDR2 SQIVND (reference sequence). The CDR3 extends over 15 amino acids. CDR3 amino acids: CASSWIRGKDTEAFF. The CDR3 DNA follows: TGTGCCAGTAGTTGGATCCGGGGGAAGGACACTGAAGCTTTCTTT.

This clonotype was observed at least ten times. The chain uses TRBV27 and TRBJ2-3; 9 nucleotides agree with TRBD1. V lost 7 bases to trimming and J lost 3 bases; unmatched junction nucleotides: 5. Germline values: CDR1 MNHEY, CDR2 SMNVEV (reference sequence). The CDR3 sequence is 14 residues long. DNA of the CDR3: TGTGCCAGCAAACCGGGACAGGGTACAGATACGCAGTATTTT. Its protein is CASKPGQGTDTQYF.